The T cell receptor beta chain under discussion was sequenced for a study of T cell responses to AZD1222 COVID-19 vaccine (dated by TCRdb to the early 2020s). Regarding the study in general: AZD1222 recipients given second doses at about 4 weeks or at about 12 weeks were pooled, since spike-specific TCR depth and breadth were not found to differ between the two schedules. Trial participants were enrolled by age into subgroups of 18-55, 56-69 and 70-plus years, and roughly 150, 30 and 60 TCR-sequenced participants, respectively, were included in these subgroups. A total of 233 trial participants underwent TCR sequencing, of whom 207 had received two doses of AZD1222 and roughly 26 had received two doses of the MenACWY control vaccine. General conclusions and limits of the study: Because no day 14 peak-response samples were available, repertoires were characterized only after the peak T cell response. Participants were mostly white British, with more females than males. The authors suggested clonal diversity may have been underestimated. Vaccine-associated CD4 TCRs spanned the whole spike protein, with dominant responses in regions 160-218 and 743-854. A significant rise in spike-specific TCR breadth and depth was observed after two AZD1222 doses relative to day 0 and relative to MenACWY recipients. Reportedly, close to half of the unique spike-specific TCRs recognized epitopes lying outside the regions that are mutated in the B.1.351 and B.1.1.7 variants. In the small 56-69-year group, the increase in depth fell short of significance, most likely because of low power. Conclusions about previously exposed vaccinees are limited because only a handful of AZD1222 recipients were SARS-CoV-2 seropositive at baseline.

About this clone: No cognate antigen has been identified for it. No quality values exist for individual bases; no much larger clone is one base distant.

The sample's time point label, in plain terms: baseline before first vaccination. Samples from vaccinated people were obtained from the UK trials COV001 and COV002, which included a single-blind randomized controlled phase 2/3 trial of AZD1222 (ChAdOx1 nCoV-19) in healthy adults. For TCRbeta chain sequencing, PBMC samples from trial participants were taken at day 0 and at day 28 after the second dose. The CDR3 regions of human TCRbeta chains were analyzed by immunosequencing. From the authors' description of their analysis: Repertoire TCRs were checked for matches against a reference library of SARS-CoV-2-specific TCRs that had been generated using the MIRA antigen-specificity platform. Breadth was defined as the fraction of unique TCRs that were SARS-CoV-2-associated, and depth was defined as the fraction of total T cells that were SARS-CoV-2-associated. Using the MIRA data, every spike-specific TCR was mapped to the spike region that the TCR reacted to and assigned to either a CD4 or a CD8 class. Log10-transformed breadth and depth values were compared by one-way ANOVA with Sidak's multiple comparisons tests. Not all clones reach the TCRdb copy of this immuneACCESS table, which keeps in-frame sequences only. Checked studies attribute under half of the gap to unresolved V genes and leave the rest unexplained. That table supplies the V and J calls and clone size; D and trimming were determined from the DNA. Within this sample are more than 25,000 clones, with under 90% of them counted one time only. The ten largest clones capture roughly 1.3% of the sample.

The CDR3 spans 14 residues, from the cysteine through the phenylalanine. CDR3 DNA only is kept here, 42 bases in frame from base 1. From the germline V gene, CDR1 is MDHEN and CDR2 is SYDVKM. V and J are truncated by 7 bases and 2 bases respectively, leaving an intervening sequence of 15 bases. The source material was peripheral blood, sampled on day 0 of AZD1222 vaccination. The clonotype originates from an adult in good health. The chain was built from TRBV28 and TRBJ2-7; the D gene identity is not certain. At the DNA level, the sequence is TGTGCCAGCACTTCAACGGGCAGGACCTACGAGCAGTACTTC. This translates into CASTSTGRTYEQYF.